The 6 T cell receptor beta chains below all came from one sample that was sequenced in a study of cytomegalovirus exposure and HLA in healthy donors. With 60 Vbeta and 13 Jbeta primers, the PCR was carried out. Here immunoSEQ multiplex PCR was the method, and the copy in TCRdb shows in-frame clones only, minus some. This table has 100,000 to 150,000 clones, 80% appearing once. The specimen was PBMCs. The receptors were gathered from a man aged 25 to 40 in good health and CMV-seronegative.

The chain joins TRBV5-8 to TRBJ2-7; 9 bases match TRBD1. The ends lost 5 bases at V and 6 bases at J; junction bases unmatched: 6. Germline V CDR1 and CDR2: SGHTS, YDEGEE. There are 13 residues in the CDR3. The CDR3 loop is CASRITGGREQYF. DNA of the CDR3: TGTGCCAGCAGGATAACAGGGGGCCGCGAGCAGTACTTC.

The chain recombines TRBV7-9 with TRBJ2-7; 10 bases fit TRBD2. Germline CDR1 is SEHNR and CDR2 is FQNEAQ (reference sequence). After removal of 5 bases from V and 3 bases from J, the junction contained 4 bases not matched to a gene. CDR3 length: 14 residues. The CDR3 loop is CASSILAGDYEQYF. CDR3 sequence (DNA): TGTGCCAGCAGCATCCTAGCGGGAGACTACGAGCAGTACTTC.

This rearrangement joins TRBV18 to TRBJ2-7; D may be TRBD1 (6 bases). The CDR3 is 12 amino acids. Germline V gives CDR1 KGHSH, CDR2 LQKENI. V dropped 5 bases and J dropped 3 bases, with 8 bases sitting between them. The CDR3 spells CASSGQNYEQYF. The CDR3 DNA is TGTGCCAGCTCAGGACAGAACTACGAGCAGTACTTC.

J is TRBJ2-1 and V is TRBV5-8; maybe TRBD2 (5 bases). The CDR3 length is 15 residues. Deletions cut 0 bases from V and 0 bases from J, with 7 bases between. Looked up from germline, CDR1 is SGHTS and CDR2 is YDEGEE. Here the CDR3 reads CASSLGGSSYNEQFF. The CDR3 nucleotides are TGTGCCAGCAGCTTGGGTGGGAGCTCCTACAATGAGCAGTTCTTC.

V gene TRBV29-1 combines with J gene TRBJ2-7, with 7 bases aligning to TRBD1. Trimming took 5 bases from V and 7 from J; bases not matched to a gene: 14. Germline lookup yields CDR1 SQVTM and CDR2 ANQGSEA. The CDR3 runs 14 residues. The CDR3 nucleotides read TGCAGCGTTAATACAGGGGCCGGGTCATTTGAGCAGTACTTC. Its protein product is CSVNTGAGSFEQYF.

This rearrangement joins TRBV5-6 to TRBJ1-2; D perhaps matches TRBD1 (6 bases). The CDR3 loop spans 13 amino acids. Trimming took off 4 bases at V and 3 bases at J, with 10 bases between the two ends. CDR1 and CDR2 from the germline V gene are SGHDT and YYEEEE. CDR3 sequence: CASSLGTYYGYTF. The CDR3 coding sequence is TGTGCCAGCAGCCTAGGGACATACTATGGCTACACCTTC.